This T cell receptor (beta chain) emerged from a study of T cell responses to AZD1222 COVID-19 vaccine. A word on this clone: Antigen unknown.

General observations from the study: All repertoire sampling was performed exclusively after the peak T cell response. Spike was spanned by vaccine-associated CD4 TCRs, which were dominant at 160-218 and 743-854. At baseline, seropositivity was found in only six or seven AZD1222 recipients.

Second doses at about 4 or about 12 weeks were pooled. V was pared by 3 bases and J by 8 bases, with 8 bases of the junction left unmatched. Germline CDR1 SGDLS, CDR2 YYNGEE. There are 16 residues in the CDR3. Libraries were prepared by immunoSEQ multiplex PCR; TCRdb keeps only in-frame clonotypes and omits some of them. The repertoire holds over 130,000 clones, with 92% as singletons. The TCR was taken from an adult who received the AZD1222 COVID-19 vaccine. This rearrangement joins TRBV9 to TRBJ2-3; 14 bases are a match to TRBD2. The specimen was peripheral blood, collected 28 days after the second AZD1222 dose. In nucleotides, the CDR3 is TGTGCCAGCAGCGAGGGACTAGCGGGAGAGCTGGGTACGCAGTATTTT. Translation: CASSEGLAGELGTQYF. Complete variable domain (other parts from reference TRBV9 and TRBJ2-3): DSGVTQTPKHLITATGQRVTLRCSPRSGDLSVYWYQQSLDQGLQFLIQYYNGEERAKGNILERFSAQQFPDLHSELNLSSLELGDSALYFCASSEGLAGELGTQYFGPGTRLTVL.